Each of the 4 T cell receptor beta chains below was sequenced from the same sample in a study of somatic mutations in cytotoxic T cells in rheumatoid arthritis. Repertoires were generated with immunoSEQ multiplex PCR, while TCRdb's copy carries only in-frame clones and drops some. In the table there are around 4,700 clones, approximately 80% of which are singletons. Sequenced sample: CD8+ T cells sorted from blood. The source of these receptors is a man aged 65-85 years with rheumatoid arthritis.

The chain couples TRBV9 to TRBJ2-5, with unresolved D. The CDR3 contains 12 residues. Trimming cost V 5 bases and J 2 bases, with 7 bases left between them. CDR1 is SGDLS, CDR2 YYNGEE, per germline. CDR3 in amino acids: CASRSDQETQYF. In DNA, the CDR3 is TGTGCCAGCAGATCAGATCAAGAGACCCAGTACTTC.

V and J are TRBV19 and TRBJ2-1, with 8 bases identical to TRBD1. The CDR3 has 16 amino acids. V shed 3 bases, J shed 3 bases, and the junction held 7 bases outside the gene matches. The germline V gene has CDR1 LNHDA and CDR2 SQIVND (reference sequence). The CDR3 protein is CASSILGQDNYNEQFF. The CDR3 DNA reads as TGTGCCAGTAGTATCCTGGGACAGGACAACTACAATGAGCAGTTCTTC.

The gene calls are TRBV7-9 and TRBJ2-7; TRBD1 matches 9 bases. The V and J ends lost 6 bases and 0 bases, in that order; junction bases with no gene match: 6. Germline assignment: CDR1 SEHNR and CDR2 FQNEAQ (reference sequence). The CDR3 has 15 amino acids. The chain's CDR3 is CASRPTGGFSYEQYF. The CDR3 region has the DNA TGTGCCAGCAGACCTACAGGGGGCTTCTCCTACGAGCAGTACTTC.

The chain employs TRBV20-1 and TRBJ1-4, with D hard to call. V lost 3 bases and J lost 8, with 7 bases in between. Germline V gene lookup returns CDR1 DFQATT and CDR2 SNEGSKA (reference sequence). CDR3 length: 11 amino acids. This chain's CDR3 is CSARILEKLFF. Written as DNA, the CDR3 is TGCAGTGCTAGGATTCTAGAAAAACTGTTTTTT.